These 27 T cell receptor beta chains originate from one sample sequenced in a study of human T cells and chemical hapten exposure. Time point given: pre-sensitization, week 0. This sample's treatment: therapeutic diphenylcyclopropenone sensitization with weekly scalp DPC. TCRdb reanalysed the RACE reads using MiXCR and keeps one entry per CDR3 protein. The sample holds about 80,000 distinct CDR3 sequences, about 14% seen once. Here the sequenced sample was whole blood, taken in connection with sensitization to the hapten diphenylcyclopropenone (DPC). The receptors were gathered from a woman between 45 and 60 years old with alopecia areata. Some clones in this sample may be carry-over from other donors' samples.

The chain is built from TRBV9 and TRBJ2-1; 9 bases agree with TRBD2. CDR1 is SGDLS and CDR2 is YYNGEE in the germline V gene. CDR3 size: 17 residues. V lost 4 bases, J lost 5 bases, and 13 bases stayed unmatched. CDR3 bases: TGTGCCAGCAGCCCCCAGCCCCGAGCTAGCGGGAACAATGAGCAGTTCTTC. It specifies CASSPQPRASGNNEQFF.

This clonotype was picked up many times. The CDR3 DNA follows: TGTGCCAGTGAACCGGGACTAGCGGGACATACGCAGTATTTT. This encodes CASEPGLAGHTQYF. The chain uses TRBV28 and TRBJ2-3, with 13 bases identical to TRBD2. Germline CDR1 MDHEN, CDR2 SYDVKM. V was pared by 9 bases and J by 7 bases, with 7 bases of the junction left unmatched. The CDR3 totals 14 residues.

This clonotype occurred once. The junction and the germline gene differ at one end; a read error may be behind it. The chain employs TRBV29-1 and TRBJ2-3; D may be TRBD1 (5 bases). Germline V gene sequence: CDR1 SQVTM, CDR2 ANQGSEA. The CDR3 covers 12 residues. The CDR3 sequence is CGVAQGPDTQYF. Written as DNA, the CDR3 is TGCGGCGTTGCGCAGGGTCCAGATACGCAGTATTTT.

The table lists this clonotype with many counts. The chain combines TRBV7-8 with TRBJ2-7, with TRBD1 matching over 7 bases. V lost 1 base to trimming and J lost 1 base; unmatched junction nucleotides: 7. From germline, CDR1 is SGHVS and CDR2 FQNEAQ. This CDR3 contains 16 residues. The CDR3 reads CASSLGKTGSSYEQYF. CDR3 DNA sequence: TGTGCCAGCAGCTTAGGAAAGACAGGGAGTTCCTACGAGCAGTACTTC.

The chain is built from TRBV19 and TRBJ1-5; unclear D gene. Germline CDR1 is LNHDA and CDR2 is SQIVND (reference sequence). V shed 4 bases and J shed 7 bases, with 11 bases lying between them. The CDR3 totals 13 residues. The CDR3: CASSKDMNQPQHF. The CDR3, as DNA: TGTGCCAGTAGTAAAGACATGAACCAGCCCCAGCATTTT.

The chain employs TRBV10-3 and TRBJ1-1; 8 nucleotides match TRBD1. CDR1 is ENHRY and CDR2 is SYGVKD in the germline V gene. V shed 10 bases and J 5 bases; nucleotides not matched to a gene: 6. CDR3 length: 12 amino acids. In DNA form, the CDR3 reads TGTGCCAGCGGACAGGGTCAGACTGAAGCTTTCTTT. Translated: CASGQGQTEAFF.

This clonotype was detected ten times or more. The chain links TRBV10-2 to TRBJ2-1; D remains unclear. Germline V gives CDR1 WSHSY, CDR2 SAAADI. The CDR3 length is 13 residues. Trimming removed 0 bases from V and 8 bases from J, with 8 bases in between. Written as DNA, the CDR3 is TGCGCCAGCAGTGAGTCGAAGGTCTATGAGCAGTTCTTC. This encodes CASSESKVYEQFF.

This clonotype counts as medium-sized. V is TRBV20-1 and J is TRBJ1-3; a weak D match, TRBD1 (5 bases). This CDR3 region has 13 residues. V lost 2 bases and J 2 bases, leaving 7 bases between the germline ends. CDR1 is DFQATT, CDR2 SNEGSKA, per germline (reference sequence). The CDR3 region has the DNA TGCAGTGCTAGAATAGGGGCTGGAAACACCATATATTTT. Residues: CSARIGAGNTIYF.

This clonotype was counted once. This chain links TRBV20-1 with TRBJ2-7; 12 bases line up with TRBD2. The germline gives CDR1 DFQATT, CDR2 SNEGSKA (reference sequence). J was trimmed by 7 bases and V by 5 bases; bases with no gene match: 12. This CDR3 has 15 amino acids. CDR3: CSAPTLAGGPREQYF. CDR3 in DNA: TGCAGTGCTCCTACCCTAGCGGGAGGGCCGCGTGAGCAGTACTTC.

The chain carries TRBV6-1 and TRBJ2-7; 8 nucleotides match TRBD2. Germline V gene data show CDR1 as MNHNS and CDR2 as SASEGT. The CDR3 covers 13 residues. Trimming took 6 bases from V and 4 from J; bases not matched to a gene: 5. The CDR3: CASRREVRYEQYF. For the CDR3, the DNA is TGTGCCAGCAGGCGGGAGGTTCGGTACGAGCAGTACTTC.

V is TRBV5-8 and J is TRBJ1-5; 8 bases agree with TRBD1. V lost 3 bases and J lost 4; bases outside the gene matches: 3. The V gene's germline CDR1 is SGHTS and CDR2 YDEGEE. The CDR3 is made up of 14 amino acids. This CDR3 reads CASSSDRANQPQHF. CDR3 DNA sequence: TGTGCCAGCAGCTCGGACAGGGCAAATCAGCCCCAGCATTTT.

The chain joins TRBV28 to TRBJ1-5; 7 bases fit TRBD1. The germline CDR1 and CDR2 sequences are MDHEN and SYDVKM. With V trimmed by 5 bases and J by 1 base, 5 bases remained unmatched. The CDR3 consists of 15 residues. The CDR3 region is CASSGMTGSNQPQHF. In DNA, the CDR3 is TGTGCCAGCAGTGGAATGACAGGGAGCAATCAGCCCCAGCATTTT.

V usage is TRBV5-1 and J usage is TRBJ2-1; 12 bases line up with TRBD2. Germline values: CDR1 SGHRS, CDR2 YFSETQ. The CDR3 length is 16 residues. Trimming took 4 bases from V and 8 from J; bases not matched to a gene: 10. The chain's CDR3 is CASSERLAGVSDEQFF. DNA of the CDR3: TGCGCCAGCAGCGAACGACTAGCGGGAGTCTCCGATGAGCAGTTCTTC.

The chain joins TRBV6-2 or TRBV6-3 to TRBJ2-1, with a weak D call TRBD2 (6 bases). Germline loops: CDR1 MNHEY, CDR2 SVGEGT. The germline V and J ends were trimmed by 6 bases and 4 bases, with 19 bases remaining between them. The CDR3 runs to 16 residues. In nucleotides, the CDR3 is TGTGCCAGCAGCGATTTAAGGGAGGTGAATTACAATGAGCAGTTCTTC. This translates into CASSDLREVNYNEQFF.

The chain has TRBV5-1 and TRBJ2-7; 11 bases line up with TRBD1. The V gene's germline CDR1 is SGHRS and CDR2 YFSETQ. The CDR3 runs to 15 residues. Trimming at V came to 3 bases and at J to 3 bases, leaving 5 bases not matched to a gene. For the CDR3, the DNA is TGCGCCAGCAGCTCCTCCGGGACAGGGGGCTACGAGCAGTACTTC. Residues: CASSSSGTGGYEQYF.

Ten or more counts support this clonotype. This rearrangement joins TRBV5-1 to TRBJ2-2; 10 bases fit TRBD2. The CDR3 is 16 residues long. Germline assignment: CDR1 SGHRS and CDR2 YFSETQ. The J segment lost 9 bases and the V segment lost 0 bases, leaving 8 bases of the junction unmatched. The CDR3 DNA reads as TGCGCCAGCAGCTTGGAGGGGTCTAGCGGGAGCCGGGAGCTGTTTTTT. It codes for CASSLEGSSGSRELFF.

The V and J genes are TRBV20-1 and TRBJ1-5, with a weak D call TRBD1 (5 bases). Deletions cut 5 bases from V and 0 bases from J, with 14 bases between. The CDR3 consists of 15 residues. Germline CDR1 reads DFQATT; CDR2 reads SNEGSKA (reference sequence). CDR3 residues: CSAQKGQYSNQPQHF. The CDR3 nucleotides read TGCAGTGCTCAAAAGGGGCAGTATAGCAATCAGCCCCAGCATTTT.

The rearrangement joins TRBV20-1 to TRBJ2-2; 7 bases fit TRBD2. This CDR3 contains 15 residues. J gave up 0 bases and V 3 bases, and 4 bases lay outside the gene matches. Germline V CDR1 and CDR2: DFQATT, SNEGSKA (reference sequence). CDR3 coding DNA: TGCAGTGCTAGGGTAGCGGGTGCGAACACCGGGGAGCTGTTTTTT. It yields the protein CSARVAGANTGELFF.

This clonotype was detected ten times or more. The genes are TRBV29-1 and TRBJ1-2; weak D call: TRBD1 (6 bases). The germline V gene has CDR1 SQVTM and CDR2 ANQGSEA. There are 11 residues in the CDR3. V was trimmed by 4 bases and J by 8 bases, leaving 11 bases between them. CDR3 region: CSVVRGGGYTF. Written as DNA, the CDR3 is TGCAGCGTTGTCAGGGGCGGAGGCTACACCTTC.

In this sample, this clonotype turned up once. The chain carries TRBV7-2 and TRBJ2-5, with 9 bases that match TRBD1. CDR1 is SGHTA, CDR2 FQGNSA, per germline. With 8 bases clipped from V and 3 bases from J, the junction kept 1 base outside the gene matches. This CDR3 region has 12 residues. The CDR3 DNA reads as TGTGCCAGCGGACAGGGGAAAGAGACCCAGTACTTC. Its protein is CASGQGKETQYF.

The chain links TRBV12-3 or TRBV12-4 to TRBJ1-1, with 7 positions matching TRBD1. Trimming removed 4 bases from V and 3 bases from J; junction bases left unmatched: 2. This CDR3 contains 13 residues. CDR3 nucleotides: TGTGCCAGCAGTTCGACAGGGTACACTGAAGCTTTCTTT. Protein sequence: CASSSTGYTEAFF.

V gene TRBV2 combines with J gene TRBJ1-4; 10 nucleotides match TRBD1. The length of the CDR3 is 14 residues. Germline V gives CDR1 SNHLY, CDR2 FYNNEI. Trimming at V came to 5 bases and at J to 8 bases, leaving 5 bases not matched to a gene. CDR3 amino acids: CASSRQGAREKLFF. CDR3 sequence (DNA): TGTGCCAGCAGTCGACAGGGGGCAAGGGAAAAACTGTTTTTT.

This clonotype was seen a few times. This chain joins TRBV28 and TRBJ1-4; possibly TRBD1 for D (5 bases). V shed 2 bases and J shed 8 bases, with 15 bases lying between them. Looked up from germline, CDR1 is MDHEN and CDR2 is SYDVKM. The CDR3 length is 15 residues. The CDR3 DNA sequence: TGTGCCAGCAGTTTAACCAGGGTAACGAGCGAAAAACTGTTTTTT. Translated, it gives CASSLTRVTSEKLFF. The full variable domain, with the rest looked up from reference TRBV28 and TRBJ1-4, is DVKVTQSSRYLVKRTGEKVFLECVQDMDHENMFWYRQDPGLGLRLIYFSYDVKMKEKGDIPEGYSVSREKKERFSLILESASTNQTSMYLCASSLTRVTSEKLFFGSGTQLSVL.

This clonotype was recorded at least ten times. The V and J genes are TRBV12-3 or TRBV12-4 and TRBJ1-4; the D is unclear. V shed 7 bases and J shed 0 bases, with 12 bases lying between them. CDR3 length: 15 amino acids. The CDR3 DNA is TGTGCCAGCACCTCGGACGGTGCAACTAATGAAAAACTGTTTTTT. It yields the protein CASTSDGATNEKLFF.

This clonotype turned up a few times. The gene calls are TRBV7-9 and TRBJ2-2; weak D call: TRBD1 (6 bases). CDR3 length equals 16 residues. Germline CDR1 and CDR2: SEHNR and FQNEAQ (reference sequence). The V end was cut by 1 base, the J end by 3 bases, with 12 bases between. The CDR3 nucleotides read TGTGCCAGCAGCTTAGGAAGGGGGTTCTACACCGGGGAGCTGTTTTTT. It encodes CASSLGRGFYTGELFF.

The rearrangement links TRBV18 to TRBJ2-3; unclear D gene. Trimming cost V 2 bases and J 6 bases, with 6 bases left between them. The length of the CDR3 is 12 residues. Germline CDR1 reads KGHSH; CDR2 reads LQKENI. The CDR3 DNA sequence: TGTGCCAGCTCACCAGGACGGGATACGCAGTATTTT. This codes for CASSPGRDTQYF.

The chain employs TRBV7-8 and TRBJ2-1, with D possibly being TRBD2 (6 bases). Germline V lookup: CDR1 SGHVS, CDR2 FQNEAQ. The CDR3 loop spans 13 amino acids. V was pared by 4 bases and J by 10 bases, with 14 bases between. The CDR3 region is CASSSTAGFEQFF. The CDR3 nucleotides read TGTGCCAGCAGCTCTACGGCGGGATTCGAGCAGTTCTTC.